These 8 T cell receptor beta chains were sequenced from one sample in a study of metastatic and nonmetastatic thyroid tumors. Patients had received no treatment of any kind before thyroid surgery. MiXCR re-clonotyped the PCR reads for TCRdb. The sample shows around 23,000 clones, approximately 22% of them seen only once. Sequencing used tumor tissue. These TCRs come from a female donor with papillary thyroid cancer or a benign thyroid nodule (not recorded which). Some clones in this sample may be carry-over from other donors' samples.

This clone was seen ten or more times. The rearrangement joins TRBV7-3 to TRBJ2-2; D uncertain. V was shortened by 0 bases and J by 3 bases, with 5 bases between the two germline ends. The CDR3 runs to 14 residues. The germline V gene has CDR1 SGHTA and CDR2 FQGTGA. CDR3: CASSLTGDTGELFF. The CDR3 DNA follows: TGTGCCAGCAGCTTAACTGGAGACACCGGGGAGCTGTTTTTT.

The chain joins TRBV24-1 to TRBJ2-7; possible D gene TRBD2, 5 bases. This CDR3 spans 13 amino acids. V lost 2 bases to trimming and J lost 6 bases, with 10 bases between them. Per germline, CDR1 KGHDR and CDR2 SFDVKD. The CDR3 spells CATSDSSGIEQYF. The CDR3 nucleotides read TGTGCCACCAGTGATTCTTCCGGGATCGAGCAGTACTTC.

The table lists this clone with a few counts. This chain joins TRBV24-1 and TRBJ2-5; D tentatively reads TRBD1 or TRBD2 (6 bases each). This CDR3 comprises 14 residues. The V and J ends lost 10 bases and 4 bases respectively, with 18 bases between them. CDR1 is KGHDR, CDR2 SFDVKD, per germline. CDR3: CATSRGANGETQYF. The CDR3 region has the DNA TGTGCCACGAGTAGGGGGGCGAACGGAGAGACCCAGTACTTC.

The CDR3 DNA sequence: TGCGCCAGCATCGGACTAGCGGGAGGCCGTAATGAGCAGTTCTTC. It specifies CASIGLAGGRNEQFF. V usage is TRBV5-1 and J usage is TRBJ2-1; the match to TRBD2 covers 14 bases. CDR3 size: 15 residues. Unmatched junction bases numbered 6, after V lost 6 bases and J lost 7 bases. The germline gives CDR1 SGHRS, CDR2 YFSETQ.

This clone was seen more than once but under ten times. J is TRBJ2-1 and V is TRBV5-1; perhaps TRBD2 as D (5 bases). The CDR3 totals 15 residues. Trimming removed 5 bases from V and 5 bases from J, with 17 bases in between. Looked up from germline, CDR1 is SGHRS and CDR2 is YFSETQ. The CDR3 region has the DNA TGCGCCAGCAGGCTGACTACCGAGGGTGACAATGAGCAGTTCTTC. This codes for CASRLTTEGDNEQFF.

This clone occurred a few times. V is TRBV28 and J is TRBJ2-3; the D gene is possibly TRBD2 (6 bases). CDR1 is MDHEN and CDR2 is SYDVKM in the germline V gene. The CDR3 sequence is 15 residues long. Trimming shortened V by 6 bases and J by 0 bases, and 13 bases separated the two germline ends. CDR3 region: CASRLGLTSTDTQYF. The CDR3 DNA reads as TGTGCCAGCAGACTGGGACTCACTAGCACAGATACGCAGTATTTT. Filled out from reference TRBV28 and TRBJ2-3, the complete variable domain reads DVKVTQSSRYLVKRTGEKVFLECVQDMDHENMFWYRQDPGLGLRLIYFSYDVKMKEKGDIPEGYSVSREKKERFSLILESASTNQTSMYLCASRLGLTSTDTQYFGPGTRLTVL.

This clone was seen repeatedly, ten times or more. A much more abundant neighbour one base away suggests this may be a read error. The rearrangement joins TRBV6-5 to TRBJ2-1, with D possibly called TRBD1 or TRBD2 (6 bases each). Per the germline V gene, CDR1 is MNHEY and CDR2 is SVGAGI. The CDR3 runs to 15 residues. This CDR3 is CASSPRGARDNEQLF. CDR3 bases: TGTGCCAGCAGCCCGAGGGGGGCGCGGGACAATGAGCAGCTCTTC.

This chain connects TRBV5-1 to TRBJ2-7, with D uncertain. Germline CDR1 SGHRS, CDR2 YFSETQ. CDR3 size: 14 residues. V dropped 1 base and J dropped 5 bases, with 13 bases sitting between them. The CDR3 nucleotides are TGCGCCAGCAGCTTGCGGGCACAACTCGACGAGCAGTACTTC. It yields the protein CASSLRAQLDEQYF.